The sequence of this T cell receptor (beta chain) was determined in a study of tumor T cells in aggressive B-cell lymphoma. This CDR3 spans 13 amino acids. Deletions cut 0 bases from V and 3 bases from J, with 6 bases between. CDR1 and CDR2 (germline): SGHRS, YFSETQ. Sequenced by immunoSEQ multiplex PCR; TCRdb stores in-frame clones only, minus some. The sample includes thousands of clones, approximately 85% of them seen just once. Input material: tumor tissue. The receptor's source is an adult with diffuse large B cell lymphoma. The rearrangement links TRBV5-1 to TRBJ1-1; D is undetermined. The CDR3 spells CASSLDADTEAFF. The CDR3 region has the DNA TGCGCCAGCAGCTTGGACGCGGACACTGAAGCTTTCTTT.